This TCR beta chain originates from a study of human T cells and chemical hapten exposure. Study results and limitations: Among TCRs, those above 1 in 1000 frequency were unaffected by DPC sensitization.

TCRdb reprocessed the RACE reads via MiXCR and lists one record per CDR3 protein. The repertoire holds around 330,000 distinct CDR3 sequences, around 5.5% seen once, with about 7.7% in the top ten. This clonotype was observed many times. Antigen unknown. Time point defined: pre-sensitization, week 0. This sample's treatment: therapeutic diphenylcyclopropenone sensitization with weekly scalp DPC. V lost 0 bases, J lost 6 bases, and 14 bases lay in between. Per germline, CDR1 MNHNY and CDR2 SVGAGI (reference sequence). This CDR3 contains 15 residues. The sequence derives from a woman aged 18-29 years with alopecia areata. Some clones in this sample may be carry-over from other donors' samples. The chain employs TRBV6-6 and TRBJ1-1; D is possibly TRBD1 (5 bases). The specimen was whole blood, collected in connection with sensitization to the hapten diphenylcyclopropenone (DPC). CDR3 DNA sequence: TGTGCCAGCAGTTACTCGAGGGACCAGAGGGCTGAAGCTTTCTTT. Protein: CASSYSRDQRAEAFF.